The clone carrying this TCR beta chain occurred a few times. Germline loops: CDR1 SEHNR, CDR2 FQNEAQ (reference sequence). The CDR3 is 15 amino acids. V gave up 1 base and J gave up 2 bases, with 12 bases separating them. This record comes from a study of CD8+ T cells in alopecia areata. As the sequencing template, cDNA was produced by extracting RNA and reverse transcribing it. Measured with immunoSEQ multiplex PCR; TCRdb has only the in-frame clones, and not every one. The sample lists 80,000 to 100,000 clones, 44% seen once, with roughly 18% in the top ten. Indicated treatment: oral pan-JAK inhibitor, 5-10 mg twice daily.

This chain uses TRBV7-9 with TRBJ2-7; D is unclear. The specimen comprised CD8+ T cells sorted from blood, sampled at week 24, from a patient treated with tofacitinib. This TCR came from a human donor with alopecia areata. This chain's CDR3 is CASSLGGGSTYEQYF. The CDR3 bases are TGTGCCAGCAGCTTAGGTGGCGGATCCACCTACGAGCAGTACTTC.